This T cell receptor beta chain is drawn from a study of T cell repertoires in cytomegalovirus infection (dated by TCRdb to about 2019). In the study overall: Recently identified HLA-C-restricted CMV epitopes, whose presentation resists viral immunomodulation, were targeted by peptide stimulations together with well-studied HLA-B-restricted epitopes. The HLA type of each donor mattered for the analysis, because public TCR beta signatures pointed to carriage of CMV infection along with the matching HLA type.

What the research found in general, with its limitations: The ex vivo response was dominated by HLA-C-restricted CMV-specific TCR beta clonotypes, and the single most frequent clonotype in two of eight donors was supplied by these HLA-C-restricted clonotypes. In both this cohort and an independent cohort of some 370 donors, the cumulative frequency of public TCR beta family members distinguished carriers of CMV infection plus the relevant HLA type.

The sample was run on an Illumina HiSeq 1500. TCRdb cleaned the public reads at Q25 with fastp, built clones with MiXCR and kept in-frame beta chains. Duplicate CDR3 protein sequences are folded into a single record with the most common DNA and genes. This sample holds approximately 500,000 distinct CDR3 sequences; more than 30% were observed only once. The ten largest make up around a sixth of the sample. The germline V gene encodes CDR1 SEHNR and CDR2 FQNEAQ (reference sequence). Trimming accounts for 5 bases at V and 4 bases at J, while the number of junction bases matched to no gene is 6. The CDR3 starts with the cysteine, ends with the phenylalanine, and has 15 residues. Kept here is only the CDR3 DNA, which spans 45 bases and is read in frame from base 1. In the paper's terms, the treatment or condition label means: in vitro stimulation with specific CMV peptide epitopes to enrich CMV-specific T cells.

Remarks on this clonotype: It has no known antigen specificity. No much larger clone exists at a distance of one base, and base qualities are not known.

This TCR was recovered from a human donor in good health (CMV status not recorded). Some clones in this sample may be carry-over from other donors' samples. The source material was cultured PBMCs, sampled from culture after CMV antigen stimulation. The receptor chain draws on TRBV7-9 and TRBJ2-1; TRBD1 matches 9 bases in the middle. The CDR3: CASSQGQGFYNEQFF. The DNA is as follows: TGTGCCAGCAGCCAGGGACAGGGATTTTACAATGAGCAGTTCTTC.